Listed below are T cell receptor beta chains from one sample, sequenced in a study of blood T cells in healthy people across ages. TCRdb called the 5' RACE reads again in MiXCR, with one record for every CDR3 protein. Here the sample spans over 600,000 distinct CDR3 sequences, 35% to 50% being singletons. The sample comprised blood. The receptors were gathered from a man older than 75 in good health. The CDR3 runs from the conserved cysteine through the conserved F or W. The order of the fields is V gene, D gene, clone size, J gene, CDR3 protein, CDR3 DNA. The D gene is left open where the match is weak. The size entry is marked missing in some rows and otherwise reads once, few, many or a size class.

TRBV7-2	TRBD2	-	TRBJ2-3	CASSHRLAGGDGADTQYF	TGTGCCAGCAGCCACCGACTAGCGGGGGGAGACGGGGCGGATACGCAGTATTTT
TRBV4-3	-	few	TRBJ2-1	CASTQVAGESSYNEQFF	TGCGCCAGCACCCAAGTAGCAGGCGAAAGCTCCTACAATGAGCAGTTCTTC
TRBV12-3/TRBV12-4	-	-	TRBJ2-1	CAIITGLSYNEQFF	TGTGCCATCATTACGGGATTATCCTACAATGAGCAGTTCTTC
TRBV3-1	-	-	TRBJ2-5	CASSQEGAVRETQYF	TGTGCCAGCAGCCAAGAGGGGGCAGTCCGGGAGACCCAGTACTTC
TRBV24-1	-	-	TRBJ2-1	CATSDVLGLPNNEQFF	TGTGCCACCAGTGATGTACTGGGGCTTCCTAACAATGAGCAGTTCTTC
TRBV12-3/TRBV12-4	TRBD2	-	TRBJ2-1	CASSFETSGHNEQFF	TGTGCCAGCAGTTTCGAGACTAGCGGGCACAATGAGCAGTTCTTC
TRBV7-2	-	-	TRBJ2-1	CASSLSSEQFF	TGTGCCAGCAGCTTGTCTAGTGAGCAGTTCTTC
TRBV2	TRBD1	-	TRBJ2-7	CASRALQGAPYTYEQYF	TGTGCCAGCAGAGCCCTACAGGGGGCCCCTTACACCTACGAGCAGTACTTC
TRBV12-3/TRBV12-4	TRBD1	-	TRBJ2-4	CASSPSTGTKNIQYF	TGTGCCAGCAGCCCTTCGACAGGGACCAAAAACATTCAGTACTTC
TRBV20-1	TRBD2	-	TRBJ2-1	CSAGAGWAYNEQFF	TGCAGTGCTGGAGCGGGATGGGCCTACAATGAGCAGTTCTTC
TRBV6-2/TRBV6-3	-	-	TRBJ1-1	CASNKGSMNTEAFF	TGTGCCTCTAACAAGGGCAGCATGAACACTGAAGCTTTCTTT
TRBV7-2	TRBD2	many	TRBJ2-3	CASSLGLAGEGGQYF	TGTGCCAGCAGCTTGGGACTAGCGGGGGAAGGGGGGCAGTATTTT
TRBV10-3	TRBD1	many	TRBJ2-5	CAISKTGGISQETQYF	TGTGCCATCAGCAAAACAGGGGGCATCTCTCAAGAGACCCAGTACTTC
TRBV20-1	-	-	TRBJ2-7	CSARDPGTASYEQYF	TGCAGTGCTAGAGACCCCGGGACGGCCTCCTACGAGCAGTACTTC
TRBV5-1	-	-	TRBJ2-2	CASSATQNTGELFF	TGCGCCAGCAGCGCCACCCAAAACACCGGGGAGCTGTTTTTT
TRBV7-2	-	-	TRBJ2-4	CASSRRPQGTKNIQYF	TGTGCCAGCAGCCGCCGGCCGCAGGGGACCAAAAACATTCAGTACTTC
TRBV5-1	TRBD2	-	TRBJ2-1	CASSLATSGGPSSSYNEQFF	TGCGCCAGCAGCTTGGCCACGAGCGGGGGGCCCTCTAGCTCCTACAATGAGCAGTTCTTC